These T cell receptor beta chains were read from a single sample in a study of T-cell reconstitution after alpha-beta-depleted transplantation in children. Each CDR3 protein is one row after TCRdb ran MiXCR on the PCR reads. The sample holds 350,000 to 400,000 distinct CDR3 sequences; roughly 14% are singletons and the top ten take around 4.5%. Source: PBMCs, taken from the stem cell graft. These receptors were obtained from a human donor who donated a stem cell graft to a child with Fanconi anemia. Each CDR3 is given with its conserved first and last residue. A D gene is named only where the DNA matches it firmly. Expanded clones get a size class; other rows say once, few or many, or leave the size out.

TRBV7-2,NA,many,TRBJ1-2,TGTGCCAGCAGCTTAGCAGGACAGAACTATGGCTACACCTTC,CASSLAGQNYGYTF
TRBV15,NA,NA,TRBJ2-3,TGTGCCATTTCCTCAGAAGGGTTTGGCACAGATACGCAGTATTTT,CAISSEGFGTDTQYF
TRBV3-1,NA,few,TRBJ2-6,TGTGCCAGCAGCCGGAGCGGCGGGGCCAACGTCCTGACTTTC,CASSRSGGANVLTF
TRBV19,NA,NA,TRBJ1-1,TGTGCCAGTACCATCAGGGCCCTCATGAACACTGAAGCTTTCTTT,CASTIRALMNTEAFF
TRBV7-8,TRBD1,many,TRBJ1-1,TGTGCCAGCAGCGTAACCGGGACAGCCTTGGGGACTGAAGCTTTCTTT,CASSVTGTALGTEAFF
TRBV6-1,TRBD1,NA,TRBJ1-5,TGTGCCAGCAGCCGGGCCCAGGGGGGCAATCAGCCCCAGCATTTT,CASSRAQGGNQPQHF
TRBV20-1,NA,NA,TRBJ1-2,TGCAGTGCTAGAGATCAAAACTTAGACAGACACTACACCTTC,CSARDQNLDRHYTF
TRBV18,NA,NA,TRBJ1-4,TGTGCCAGCTCACCGGGACCTGATGAAAAACTGTTTTTT,CASSPGPDEKLFF
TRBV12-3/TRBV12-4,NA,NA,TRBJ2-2,TGTGCCAGCAGTTTAGGCAGGGTCTATTCCGGGGAGCTGTTTTTT,CASSLGRVYSGELFF
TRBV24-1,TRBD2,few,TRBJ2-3,TGTGCCACCAGTGATACTAGCGGGTCAGATACGCAGTATTTT,CATSDTSGSDTQYF
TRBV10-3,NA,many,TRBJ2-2,TGTGCCACAACCCGCAACACCGGGGAGCTGTTTTTT,CATTRNTGELFF
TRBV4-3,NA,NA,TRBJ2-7,TGCGCCAGCAGCCCGAACCACGGCCTCTCCTACGAGCAGTACTTC,CASSPNHGLSYEQYF
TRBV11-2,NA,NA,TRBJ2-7,TGTGCCAGCAGCCCGGGCTGGGATTCTCCTTTGGGGGAGCAGTACTTC,CASSPGWDSPLGEQYF
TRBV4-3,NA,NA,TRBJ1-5,TGCGCCAGCAGCCAAGCAGGGGTCAATCAGCCCCAGCATTTT,CASSQAGVNQPQHF
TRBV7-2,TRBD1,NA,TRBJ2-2,TGTGCCAGCACGACTCAGGGGGCTAGCGGGGAGCTGTTTTTT,CASTTQGASGELFF
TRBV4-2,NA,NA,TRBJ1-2,TGTGCCAGCAGCCTAGAAGATCGGGGAGACTATGGCTACACCTTC,CASSLEDRGDYGYTF
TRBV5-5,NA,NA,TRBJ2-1,TGTGCCAGCAGCCCCGAAGCCCCGAGCTCCTACAATGAGCAGTTCTTC,CASSPEAPSSYNEQFF
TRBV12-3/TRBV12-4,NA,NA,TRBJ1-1,TGTGCCAGCAGTCCCTTTCAGAACACTGAAGCTTTCTTT,CASSPFQNTEAFF
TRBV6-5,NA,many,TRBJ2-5,TGTGCCAGCAGTTACAATAGCGGACAAGAGACCCAGTACTTC,CASSYNSGQETQYF
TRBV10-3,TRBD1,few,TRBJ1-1,TGTGCCATCTCATCACAGGGGGGAACTGAAGCTTTCTTT,CAISSQGGTEAFF
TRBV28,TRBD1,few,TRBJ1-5,TGTGCCAGCACCCGGGACAGGGGGGGCAATCAGCCCCAGCATTTT,CASTRDRGGNQPQHF
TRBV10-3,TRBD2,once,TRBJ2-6,TGTGCCGTCGGACTAGCGGGGCCCTCTGGGGCCAACGTCCTGACTTTC,CAVGLAGPSGANVLTF
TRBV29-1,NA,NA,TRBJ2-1,TGCAGCGGGAATGGGCAGGGACACAATGAGCAGTTCTTC,CSGNGQGHNEQFF
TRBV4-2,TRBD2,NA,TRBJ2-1,TGTGCCAGCAGCCAAGATTCACTAGCGGGCATACAGCAGTTCTTC,CASSQDSLAGIQQFF
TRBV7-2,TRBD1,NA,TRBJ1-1,TGTGCCAGCAGTCGGCCGGGACAGGGGGCCTGGAACACTGAAGCTTTCTTT,CASSRPGQGAWNTEAFF
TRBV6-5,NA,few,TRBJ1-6,TGTGCCAGCACGAGAGGGAACTCACCCCTCCACTTT,CASTRGNSPLHF
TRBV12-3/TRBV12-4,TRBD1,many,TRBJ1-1,TGTGCCAGCAGTACCAGACAGGGAAACACTGAAGCTTTCTTT,CASSTRQGNTEAFF
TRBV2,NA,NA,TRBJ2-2,TGTGCCAGCAATGAAGAGAACACCGGGGAGCTGTTTTTT,CASNEENTGELFF
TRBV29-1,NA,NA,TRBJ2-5,TGCAGCGTTGAAAGGGGACACCAAGAGACCCAGTACTTC,CSVERGHQETQYF
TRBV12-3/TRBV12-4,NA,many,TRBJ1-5,TGTGCCAGCAGTTTGGACAACAATCAGCCCCAGCATTTT,CASSLDNNQPQHF
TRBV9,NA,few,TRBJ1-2,TGTGCCAGCAGTCGTACGGACGGGAACTATGGCTACACCTTC,CASSRTDGNYGYTF
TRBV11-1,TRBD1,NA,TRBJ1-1,TGTGCCAGCAGCTTAGGGCTAGGGACAGGGGGAGCCATGAACACTGAAGCTTTCTTT,CASSLGLGTGGAMNTEAFF
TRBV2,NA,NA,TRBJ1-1,TGTGCCAGCAGTGCCCAGCAGGCCACTGAAGCTTTCTTT,CASSAQQATEAFF
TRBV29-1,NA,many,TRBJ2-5,TGCAGCGTTGAGAAAAACAGGGTGGAGACCCAGTACTTC,CSVEKNRVETQYF
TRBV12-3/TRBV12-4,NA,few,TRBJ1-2,TGTGCCAGCAGTTTGGGCACAGGGATGTACACCTTC,CASSLGTGMYTF
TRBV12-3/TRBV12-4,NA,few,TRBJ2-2,TGTGCCAGCAGTTTAAACTTAGGGGTGTCCGGGGAGCTGTTTTTT,CASSLNLGVSGELFF
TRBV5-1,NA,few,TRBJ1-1,TGCGCCAGCAGCTTTGGGGCGGGGATGAACACTGAAGCTTTCTTT,CASSFGAGMNTEAFF
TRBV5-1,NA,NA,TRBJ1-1,TGCGCCAGCAGCCACCGTGCCCTGAACACTGAAGCTTTCTTT,CASSHRALNTEAFF
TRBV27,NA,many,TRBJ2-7,TGTGCCAGCAGTTTTGTGGACAGCTACGAGCAGTACTTC,CASSFVDSYEQYF
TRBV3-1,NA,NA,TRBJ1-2,TGTGCCAGCAGCCCTCCAGCCGGGCCTTCGGGAGGCTACACCTTC,CASSPPAGPSGGYTF
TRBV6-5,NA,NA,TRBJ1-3,TGTGCCAGCAGCTTCCTCAGGTCTGGAAACACCATATATTTT,CASSFLRSGNTIYF
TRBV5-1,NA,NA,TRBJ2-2,TGCGCCAGCAGCCCCGGGGATTCTCACGGGAACACCGGGGAGCTGTTTTTT,CASSPGDSHGNTGELFF
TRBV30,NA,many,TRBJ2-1,TGTGCCTGGAGTGTTTCCCATGTCCGGTTCTTC,CAWSVSHVRFF
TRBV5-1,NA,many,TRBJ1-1,TGCGCCAGCAGCCCGGGGGCAGGGCCTACTGTAATGAACACTGAAGCTTTCTTT,CASSPGAGPTVMNTEAFF
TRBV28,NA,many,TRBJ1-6,TGTGCCAGCAGTCCCTATGGGGATTATAATTCACCCCTCCACTTT,CASSPYGDYNSPLHF
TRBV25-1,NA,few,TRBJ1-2,TGTGCCAGTCGGAGACAGCTCTATGGCTACACCTTC,CASRRQLYGYTF
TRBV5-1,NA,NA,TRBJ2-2,TGCGCCAGCAGACCGGGGGCTTCGAACACCGGGGAGCTGTTTTTT,CASRPGASNTGELFF